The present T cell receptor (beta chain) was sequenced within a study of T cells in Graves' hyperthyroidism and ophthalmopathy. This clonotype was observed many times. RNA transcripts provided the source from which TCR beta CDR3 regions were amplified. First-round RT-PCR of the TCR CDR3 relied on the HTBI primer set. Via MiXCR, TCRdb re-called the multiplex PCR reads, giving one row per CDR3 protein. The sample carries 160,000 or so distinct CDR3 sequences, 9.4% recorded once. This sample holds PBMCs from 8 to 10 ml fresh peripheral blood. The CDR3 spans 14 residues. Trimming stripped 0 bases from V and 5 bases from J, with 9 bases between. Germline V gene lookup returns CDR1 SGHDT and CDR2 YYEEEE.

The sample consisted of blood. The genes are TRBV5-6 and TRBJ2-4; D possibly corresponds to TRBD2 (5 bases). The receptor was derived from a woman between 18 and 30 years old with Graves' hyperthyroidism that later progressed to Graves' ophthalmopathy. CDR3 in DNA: TGTGCCAGCAGCTTGGGGACCGGGGAAAACATTCAGTACTTC. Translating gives CASSLGTGENIQYF.